This TCR beta chain came from a study of T-cell reconstitution after alpha-beta-depleted transplantation in children. This clonotype was counted ten times or more. The TCRbeta library incorporated unique molecular identifiers. TCRdb redid the calling of the PCR reads with MiXCR, one entry per CDR3 protein. The sample contains around 600,000 distinct CDR3 sequences, 15% to 20% of which appear only once. This CDR3 is built from 14 residues. Germline CDR1 and CDR2: DFQATT and SNEGSKA (reference sequence). V trimming: 6 bases; J trimming: 8 bases; junction bases outside the gene matches: 13. The chain uses TRBV20-1 and TRBJ2-1, with TRBD2 matching over 7 bases. The TCR was taken from a human donor who donated a stem cell graft to a child with acute myeloid leukemia. The sequences come from PBMCs from the stem cell graft donor, collected from the stem cell graft. The CDR3 sequence is CSAPSSGMNDEQFF. The CDR3 nucleotides read TGCAGTGCCCCCAGCAGCGGGATGAACGATGAGCAGTTCTTC.